One sample yielded the 31 T cell receptor beta chains listed below, sequenced in a study of T cell repertoires in cytomegalovirus infection. TCRdb passed the reads through MiXCR, listing each CDR3 protein once. The sample shows 200,000 to 300,000 distinct CDR3 sequences, roughly 6.5% of them seen only once. Sequenced: PBMCs. The receptors shown here come from a human donor in good health (CMV status not recorded). Some clones in this sample may be carry-over from other donors' samples.

V is TRBV27 and J is TRBJ1-2; tentatively, D is TRBD1 (5 bases). From germline, CDR1 is MNHEY and CDR2 SMNVEV (reference sequence). The CDR3 totals 14 residues. The V end was cut by 4 bases, the J end by 4 bases, with 13 bases between. CDR3 residues: CASSSLAGPYGYTF. The CDR3 bases are TGTGCCAGCAGTTCACTTGCAGGGCCCTATGGCTACACCTTC.

This clonotype was found many times. The rearrangement joins TRBV20-1 to TRBJ2-3, with D perhaps TRBD2 (5 bases). Trimming pared 2 bases from V and 4 bases from J, leaving 10 bases between. The CDR3 covers 13 residues. Germline CDR1 is DFQATT and CDR2 is SNEGSKA (reference sequence). CDR3 region: CSARTGWADTQYF. DNA of the CDR3: TGCAGTGCTAGAACGGGGTGGGCAGATACGCAGTATTTT.

In its sample, this clonotype was seen many times. The chain combines TRBV6-5 with TRBJ1-2; 7 nucleotides line up with TRBD1. The CDR3 contains 17 residues. With V trimmed by 2 bases and J by 2 bases, 11 bases remained unmatched. The V gene's germline CDR1 is MNHEY and CDR2 SVGAGI. CDR3 sequence reads: CASSYERGRGLNYGYTF. CDR3 coding DNA: TGTGCCAGCAGTTACGAGAGAGGAAGGGGGCTGAACTATGGCTACACCTTC.

This clonotype occurred many times. The rearrangement joins TRBV7-2 to TRBJ2-2, with a tentative D call TRBD1 (5 bases). V lost 1 base and J 5 bases, leaving 11 bases between the germline ends. This CDR3 region has 15 residues. CDR1 is SGHTA and CDR2 is FQGNSA in the germline V gene. The CDR3 coding sequence is TGTGCCAGCAGCTTAGATAGGGGTTGGACCGGGGAGCTGTTTTTT. It specifies CASSLDRGWTGELFF. Full variable domain (rest looked up from reference TRBV7-2 and TRBJ2-2): GAGVSQSPSNKVTEKGKDVELRCDPISGHTALYWYRQSLGQGLEFLIYFQGNSAPDKSGLPSDRFSAERTGGSVSTLTIQRTQQEDSAVYLCASSLDRGWTGELFFGEGSRLTVL.

This clonotype was seen at least ten times. The chain couples TRBV10-3 to TRBJ2-3; 9 bases match TRBD2. Germline CDR1 is ENHRY and CDR2 is SYGVKD. The CDR3 extends over 15 amino acids. CDR3 protein: CASGGPPQGTDTQYF. The CDR3 coding sequence is TGTGCGAGCGGGGGGCCCCCTCAAGGCACAGATACGCAGTATTTT.

With respect to this clonotype: A much bigger clone sits one base away, suggesting this may be a read error. The V gene is TRBV20-1, the J gene TRBJ2-3; D perhaps matches TRBD1 (5 bases). The J call is doubtful: the DNA matches TRBJ1-5 better. The CDR3 sequence is 14 residues long. CDR1 is DFQATT, CDR2 SNEGSKA, per germline (reference sequence). CDR3 sequence reads: CSASVAGPGDTQHF. CDR3 nucleotides: TGCAGTGCTAGTGTAGCGGGGCCGGGGGATACGCAGCATTTT.

This clonotype was counted a few times. The CDR3 nucleotides are TGTGCCGCCCGGGACAGGGTCGATGGCTACACCTTC. Amino acid sequence: CAARDRVDGYTF. The J gene is TRBJ1-2, the V gene TRBV28; 9 bases agree with TRBD1. Germline-derived CDR1 and CDR2 are MDHEN and SYDVKM. The CDR3 contains 12 residues. The V segment lost 11 bases and the J segment 6 bases; nucleotides outside the gene matches: 7.

Only a few counts were recorded for this clonotype. This sequence joins TRBV20-1 and TRBJ2-5; TRBD2 agrees at 8 bases. Germline V CDR1 and CDR2: DFQATT, SNEGSKA (reference sequence). V shed 6 bases and J 5 bases; nucleotides not matched to a gene: 20. The CDR3 totals 17 residues. CDR3 nucleotide sequence: TGCAGTGCCGTACCGCCTCAGGGTGGCCAGCGGGGGGAGACCCAGTACTTC. Amino acid sequence: CSAVPPQGGQRGETQYF.

There are many counts of this clonotype. The V call is TRBV5-1, the J call TRBJ1-1; D unclear. There are 14 residues in the CDR3. V was shortened by 0 bases and J by 8 bases, with 14 bases between the two germline ends. The V gene's germline CDR1 is SGHRS and CDR2 YFSETQ. The chain's CDR3 is CASSLVVAEGEAFF. The CDR3 DNA follows: TGCGCCAGCAGCTTGGTAGTGGCTGAGGGCGAAGCTTTCTTT.

This clonotype was seen repeatedly, ten times or more. The chain uses TRBV29-1 and TRBJ1-1; D gene uncertain. The germline V and J ends were trimmed by 7 bases and 0 bases, with 15 bases remaining between them. CDR3 size: 14 residues. CDR1 is SQVTM and CDR2 is ANQGSEA in the germline V gene. For the CDR3, the DNA is TGCAGCGCCGGGTATGCTTCTATGAACACTGAAGCTTTCTTT. This sequence encodes CSAGYASMNTEAFF.

This clonotype was found many times. The chain carries TRBV2 and TRBJ2-7; D may correspond to TRBD1 or TRBD2 (5 bases each). The germline CDR1 and CDR2 sequences are SNHLY and FYNNEI. Trimming took 6 bases from V and 6 from J, leaving 15 bases between them. This CDR3 region has 13 residues. For the CDR3, the DNA is TGTGCCAGCAGCCTCGACAGCAGCGGCGAGCAGTACTTC. Amino acids: CASSLDSSGEQYF. Looking up the rest from reference TRBV2 and TRBJ2-7 gives the full variable domain: EPEVTQTPSHQVTQMGQEVILRCVPISNHLYFYWYRQILGQKVEFLVSFYNNEISEKSEIFDDQFSVERPDGSNFTLKIRSTKLEDSAMYFCASSLDSSGEQYFGPGTRLTVT.

This clonotype was detected ten times or more. The J gene is TRBJ1-2, the V gene TRBV7-2; 10 nucleotides line up with TRBD1. Germline-derived CDR1 and CDR2 are SGHTA and FQGNSA. The CDR3 runs 15 residues. V dropped 3 bases and J dropped 7; count of bases not matched to a gene: 8. CDR3 nucleotides: TGTGCCAGCAGCTTTTTGACAGGGGGCGGAGGTGGCTACACCTTC. Its protein is CASSFLTGGGGGYTF.

This clonotype occurred many times. V usage is TRBV7-2 and J usage is TRBJ2-5; tentative D call: TRBD2 (5 bases). In germline, CDR1 is SGHTA, CDR2 FQGNSA. Trimming pared 2 bases from V and 1 base from J, leaving 8 bases between. The CDR3 has 14 residues. This chain's CDR3 is CASSLMGSQETQYF. Here the CDR3 DNA reads TGTGCCAGCAGCTTAATGGGGAGCCAAGAGACCCAGTACTTC.

This clonotype was detected ten times or more. This chain links TRBV5-1 with TRBJ2-1, with 15 positions matching TRBD2. J gave up 2 bases and V 4 bases, and 4 bases lay outside the gene matches. Germline V CDR1 and CDR2: SGHRS, YFSETQ. The CDR3 extends over 17 amino acids. This CDR3 reads CASSPGLAGGPYNEQFF. The CDR3 DNA reads as TGCGCCAGCAGCCCAGGACTAGCGGGGGGGCCCTACAATGAGCAGTTCTTC. The full variable domain, rest sourced from reference TRBV5-1 and TRBJ2-1, is KAGVTQTPRYLIKTRGQQVTLSCSPISGHRSVSWYQQTPGQGLQFLFEYFSETQRNKGNFPGRFSGRQFSNSRSEMNVSTLELGDSALYLCASSPGLAGGPYNEQFFGPGTRLTVL.

This clonotype was seen a handful of times. The chain couples TRBV7-9 to TRBJ1-1; D is ambiguous. The germline CDR1 and CDR2 sequences are SEHNR and FQNEAQ (reference sequence). The CDR3 is made up of 14 amino acids. Trimming took off 1 base at V and 4 bases at J, with 10 bases between the two ends. CDR3 bases: TGTGCCAGCAGCTTAGGTGTGCGAGGCACTGAAGCTTTCTTT. Translated, it gives CASSLGVRGTEAFF.

This clonotype was counted at least ten times. The rearrangement links TRBV30 to TRBJ1-2; D is unclear. V dropped 2 bases and J dropped 12 bases, with 16 bases sitting between them. The CDR3 spans 12 residues. Germline-derived CDR1 and CDR2 are GTSNPN and SVGIG (reference sequence). CDR3 coding DNA: TGTGCCTGGAGTCCAACTGGTGCAGGTCACACCTTC. Translated: CAWSPTGAGHTF.

There are many counts of this clonotype. The chain combines TRBV5-1 with TRBJ2-7; a weak D match, TRBD2 (5 bases). The CDR3 length is 12 residues. Germline CDR1 reads SGHRS; CDR2 reads YFSETQ. The V end was cut by 2 bases, the J end by 5 bases, with 8 bases between. The CDR3 is CASSFEGNEQYF. Written as DNA, the CDR3 is TGCGCCAGCAGCTTTGAGGGAAACGAGCAGTACTTC.

V is TRBV12-3 or TRBV12-4 and J is TRBJ2-4, with 7 bases aligning to TRBD1. J lost 6 bases, V lost 4 bases, and 9 bases had no gene match. The CDR3 runs to 15 residues. The CDR3 loop is CASSSLGTARNIQYF. The CDR3 coding sequence is TGTGCCAGCAGTTCCCTCGGGACAGCCCGAAACATTCAGTACTTC.

This clonotype was recorded at least ten times. This chain connects TRBV20-1 to TRBJ1-6; D is possibly TRBD1 (6 bases). The CDR3 has 13 amino acids. Per germline, CDR1 DFQATT and CDR2 SNEGSKA (reference sequence). V was trimmed by 6 bases and J by 7 bases, leaving 13 bases between them. The CDR3 nucleotides read TGCAGTGCGAGTCCGGGGGGCAATTCACCCCTCCACTTT. Residues: CSASPGGNSPLHF.

This clonotype showed up many times. The CDR3 DNA reads as TGTGCCACCAGCAGAGCCCAAGGCTCTGGGGCCAACGTCCTGACTTTC. Translating it yields CATSRAQGSGANVLTF. The J gene is TRBJ2-6, the V gene TRBV15; D gene unclear. The V end was cut by 1 base, the J end by 0 bases, with 7 bases between. Looked up from germline, CDR1 is LNHNV and CDR2 is YYDKDF (reference sequence). The CDR3 runs to 16 residues.

There are many counts of this clonotype. The chain carries TRBV7-2 and TRBJ2-5; 11 positions match TRBD1. V was pared by 5 bases and J by 4 bases, with 6 bases of the junction left unmatched. The germline CDR1 and CDR2 sequences are SGHTA and FQGNSA. The length of the CDR3 is 15 residues. CDR3 in amino acids: CASSPDRGLRETQYF. CDR3 DNA sequence: TGTGCCAGCAGCCCGGACAGGGGGCTGAGAGAGACCCAGTACTTC.

This clonotype showed up many times. The V and J genes are TRBV5-4 and TRBJ1-1; D uncertain. Germline assignment: CDR1 SGHNT and CDR2 YYREEE (reference sequence). The CDR3 runs 14 residues. Trimming removed 1 base from V and 7 bases from J, with 14 bases in between. For the CDR3, the DNA is TGTGCCAGCAGCTTGCAGGCGGCCCCATTTGAAGCTTTCTTT. Its translation: CASSLQAAPFEAFF.

This clonotype occurred many times. V is TRBV19 and J is TRBJ2-5, with 8 nucleotides matching TRBD1. Germline lookup yields CDR1 LNHDA and CDR2 SQIVND (reference sequence). This CDR3 is built from 14 residues. J gave up 5 bases and V 3 bases, and 5 bases lay outside the gene matches. CDR3: CASSIQGARETQYF. In DNA form, the CDR3 reads TGTGCCAGTAGTATCCAGGGGGCAAGGGAGACCCAGTACTTC.

Ten or more counts support this clonotype. This rearrangement joins TRBV10-3 to TRBJ1-1; no reliable D call. Germline loops: CDR1 ENHRY, CDR2 SYGVKD. V was cut by 2 bases and J by 4 bases, with 8 bases left in between. This CDR3 is 13 amino acids long. The CDR3 loop is CAISEEEGTEAFF. CDR3 DNA: TGTGCCATCAGTGAGGAGGAGGGCACTGAAGCTTTCTTT.

This clonotype was seen ten or more times. The gene calls are TRBV7-2 and TRBJ1-5; no clear D. The V end lost 4 bases, the J end lost 0 bases, and 10 bases lay between the germline ends. Germline V lookup: CDR1 SGHTA, CDR2 FQGNSA. The CDR3 runs to 15 residues. CDR3 sequence reads: CASSSMGSSNQPQHF. The CDR3 DNA reads as TGTGCCAGCAGCTCTATGGGGAGTAGCAATCAGCCCCAGCATTTT.

This clonotype was seen repeatedly, ten times or more. DNA of the CDR3: TGTGCCAGCAGCACAAGGACAGGGCGGCAAGAGACCCAGTACTTC. Its protein product is CASSTRTGRQETQYF. J is TRBJ2-5 and V is TRBV13, with TRBD1 matching 8 bases. CDR3 length: 15 amino acids. The V gene's germline CDR1 is PRHDT and CDR2 FYEKMQ (reference sequence). J gave up 2 bases and V 5 bases, and 7 bases lay outside the gene matches.

This clonotype was counted at least ten times. One end of the junction varies from germline; a read error may be responsible. J is TRBJ2-2 and V is TRBV7-7; the D gene could be TRBD1 or TRBD2 (5 bases each). There are 17 residues in the CDR3. CDR1 is SSHAT and CDR2 is FNYEAQ in the germline V gene (reference sequence). CDR3 nucleotide sequence: TGTGCTAGCAGCTCAATTGGACGGGACGCGAACACCGGGGAGCTGTTTTTT. Residues: CASSSIGRDANTGELFF.

The V gene is TRBV6-5, the J gene TRBJ2-2, with 8 bases identical to TRBD1. The CDR3 extends over 19 amino acids. V was pared by 0 bases and J by 5 bases, with 14 bases of the junction left unmatched. Looked up from germline, CDR1 is MNHEY and CDR2 is SVGAGI. The CDR3 region has the DNA TGTGCCAGCAGTTACTCGGGTGGGGCAGGGGGCATCTCGACCGGGGAGCTGTTTTTT. It specifies CASSYSGGAGGISTGELFF.

In its sample, this clonotype was seen many times. The chain joins TRBV6-2 or TRBV6-3 to TRBJ2-3; D is possibly TRBD2 (6 bases). The CDR3 extends over 15 amino acids. Germline V lookup: CDR1 MNHEY, CDR2 SVGEGT. Trimming removed 6 bases from V and 2 bases from J, with 15 bases in between. CDR3 amino acids: CASREDGDFTDTQYF. CDR3 DNA: TGTGCCAGCAGAGAGGACGGGGACTTCACAGATACGCAGTATTTT.

The V and J genes are TRBV29-1 and TRBJ2-7; the D gene is possibly TRBD1 (6 bases). The germline CDR1 and CDR2 sequences are SQVTM and ANQGSEA. Trimming removed 5 bases at V and 0 bases at J, with 8 bases between. This CDR3 contains 12 residues. DNA of the CDR3: TGCAGCGTTCGACAGGCCTCCTACGAGCAGTACTTC. This gives the protein CSVRQASYEQYF.

This clonotype was found many times. V gene TRBV7-9 combines with J gene TRBJ2-5; D gene ambiguous. The CDR3 totals 14 residues. Germline V gene lookup returns CDR1 SEHNR and CDR2 FQNEAQ (reference sequence). With 0 bases removed from V and 2 bases from J, the gap between germline ends came to 7 bases. The DNA of the CDR3 is TGTGCCAGCAGCTTAGCCAAACGTCAAGAGACCCAGTACTTC. Its protein is CASSLAKRQETQYF. Based on the CDR3 plus reference TRBV7-9 and TRBJ2-5, the full variable domain is DTGVSQNPRHKITKRGQNVTFRCDPISEHNRLYWYRQTLGQGPEFLTYFQNEAQLEKSRLLSDRFSAERPKGSFSTLEIQRTEQGDSAMYLCASSLAKRQETQYFGPGTRLLVL.